This T cell receptor (beta chain) was identified in a study of cytomegalovirus exposure and HLA in healthy donors. In germline, CDR1 is SGHTA, CDR2 FQGTGA. This CDR3 spans 15 amino acids. V was clipped by 6 bases and J by 8 bases; unmatched bases: 7. The PCR used 60 Vbeta and 13 Jbeta primers. Assay: immunoSEQ multiplex PCR; the TCRdb copy retains only in-frame clones and omits some. The table includes fewer than 200,000 clones, 81% detected once. The source is a woman aged 45-59 years in good health and CMV-seronegative. Material: PBMCs. The chain links TRBV7-3 to TRBJ2-1, with 13 positions matching TRBD2. CDR3 sequence (DNA): TGTGCCAGCAGTTGGGGACTAGCGGGGATAGATGAGCAGTTCTTC. Its protein product is CASSWGLAGIDEQFF. The full variable domain, its missing parts supplied by reference TRBV7-3 and TRBJ2-1, is GAGVSQTPSNKVTEKGKYVELRCDPISGHTALYWYRQSLGQGPEFLIYFQGTGAADDSGLPNDRFFAVRPEGSVSTLKIQRTERGDSAVYLCASSWGLAGIDEQFFGPGTRLTVL.